The 9 T cell receptor beta chains reported below all come from one sample, sequenced in a study of monozygotic twins with inflammatory bowel disease. TCRdb reanalyzed the 5' RACE reads, giving one entry per CDR3 protein sequence and no DNA. Its table lists some 210,000 distinct CDR3 sequences. Sequencing was done on a sample of blood. The receptors were gathered from a human donor with ulcerative colitis or Crohn's disease, or a healthy co-twin of an affected twin (not recorded which).

CDR3 region: CSAPLRDGYYEQYF. V is TRBV20-1 and J is TRBJ2-7; without DNA, the TCRdb call of TRBD1 cannot be checked. CDR3 length: 14 amino acids. Germline V gene data show CDR1 as DFQATT and CDR2 as SNEGSKA (reference sequence).

V gene TRBV5-5 combines with J gene TRBJ2-1. This CDR3 is built from 15 residues. The V gene's germline CDR1 is SGHKS and CDR2 YYEKEE (reference sequence). The CDR3 here is CASSFDGFVYNEQFF.

This chain links TRBV5-1 with TRBJ1-2; the TCRdb D gene call, TRBD1, has no DNA to confirm it. From germline, CDR1 is SGHRS and CDR2 YFSETQ. This CDR3 has 14 amino acids. CDR3 in amino acids: CASSELTGGNGYTF.

This rearrangement joins TRBV20-1 to TRBJ1-1. The CDR3 loop spans 14 amino acids. CDR1 and CDR2 from the germline V gene are DFQATT and SNEGSKA (reference sequence). CDR3 sequence: CSARGWDTSTEAFF.

V gene TRBV10-3 combines with J gene TRBJ2-7; the TCRdb call, TRBD1, lacks DNA for checking. Germline V gene lookup returns CDR1 ENHRY and CDR2 SYGVKD. The CDR3 length is 14 residues. CDR3 in amino acids: CATLKTTGDYEQYF.

V and J are TRBV20-1 and TRBJ2-3. Germline V gene data show CDR1 as DFQATT and CDR2 as SNEGSKA (reference sequence). This CDR3 is built from 11 residues. This CDR3 is CSALNTDTQYF.

The CDR3 here is CASSLRVSSYEQYF. The chain combines TRBV7-8 with TRBJ2-7. Germline V gives CDR1 SGHVS, CDR2 FQNEAQ. CDR3 length: 14 amino acids.

The chain recombines TRBV5-1 with TRBJ2-5; as DNA is missing, the TRBD1 call by TCRdb cannot be tested. Germline V lookup: CDR1 SGHRS, CDR2 YFSETQ. CDR3 length: 14 amino acids. Here the CDR3 reads CASSLDRGGETQYF.

The rearrangement joins TRBV5-1 to TRBJ2-7; TCRdb's assignment of TRBD1 cannot be checked, as there is no DNA. Germline CDR1 is SGHRS and CDR2 is YFSETQ. The CDR3 contains 15 residues. CDR3 sequence: CASSLDPGSSYEQYF.